Listed below are T cell receptor beta chains from one sample, sequenced in a study of CD8 T cells in ankylosing spondylitis. One entry per CDR3 protein, called by TCRdb with MiXCR from the 5' RACE reads. The sample consists of hundreds of thousands of distinct CDR3 sequences, roughly 13% of them appearing once. Material: blood, either unsorted or a sorted T cell fraction (not recorded which). The receptors originated from a male donor with ankylosing spondylitis. Both conserved end residues are part of each CDR3. Fields, in order: D gene, V gene, J gene, clone size, CDR3 protein, CDR3 DNA. D genes are given only for firm matches. Rows give clone size only sometimes, using once, few, many, or a class for an expanded clone.

TRBD1	TRBV29-1	TRBJ2-5	-	CSVKSPGQGPQETQYF	TGCAGCGTTAAATCGCCGGGACAGGGGCCGCAAGAGACCCAGTACTTC
-	TRBV5-1	TRBJ2-1	-	CASSLESGAQFF	TGCGCCAGCAGCTTAGAGTCAGGGGCACAGTTCTTC
TRBD2	TRBV4-2	TRBJ2-7	-	CASSQDTLAGREQYF	TGTGCCAGCAGCCAAGATACACTAGCGGGCCGAGAGCAGTACTTC
-	TRBV20-1	TRBJ2-1	-	CSARDMRRANNEQFF	TGCAGTGCTAGAGATATGCGCAGGGCCAACAATGAGCAGTTCTTC
TRBD1	TRBV5-1	TRBJ1-5	-	CASRPGGWDQPQHF	TGCGCCAGCAGACCAGGGGGCTGGGATCAGCCCCAGCATTTT
-	TRBV15	TRBJ2-1	few	CATSRDQDAYNEQFF	TGTGCCACCAGCAGAGATCAGGACGCCTACAATGAGCAGTTCTTC
TRBD2	TRBV27	TRBJ2-1	few	CASSPIRGVIAGASYNEQFF	TGTGCCAGCAGTCCGATTCGGGGGGTGATAGCGGGAGCTTCCTACAATGAGCAGTTCTTC
TRBD1	TRBV3-1	TRBJ1-5	few	CASSRGQGDQPQHF	TGTGCCAGCAGTAGAGGACAGGGAGATCAGCCCCAGCATTTT
-	TRBV12-3/TRBV12-4	TRBJ2-2	many	CASSISGYTGELFF	TGTGCCAGCTCTATTAGCGGTTACACCGGGGAGCTGTTTTTT
TRBD2	TRBV9	TRBJ2-5	-	CASSVGATSGNQETQYF	TGTGCCAGCAGCGTAGGGGCTACTAGCGGGAACCAAGAGACCCAGTACTTC
TRBD2	TRBV5-4	TRBJ2-1	-	CASRSGTSIYEQFF	TGTGCCAGCAGGTCCGGGACTAGCATATATGAGCAGTTCTTC
-	TRBV20-1	TRBJ2-3	many	CSAGGIGTDTQYF	TGCAGTGCTGGTGGGATTGGCACAGATACGCAGTATTTT
-	TRBV29-1	TRBJ2-7	many	CSVVSQFYEQYF	TGCAGCGTTGTTTCCCAGTTCTACGAGCAGTACTTC
-	TRBV5-1	TRBJ2-5	-	CASSLASSGETQYF	TGCGCCAGCAGCTTGGCGTCATCTGGAGAGACCCAGTACTTC
TRBD2	TRBV4-1	TRBJ2-2	many	CASSGTGLATNTGELFF	TGCGCCAGCAGCGGAACGGGACTAGCGACGAACACCGGGGAGCTGTTTTTT
TRBD2	TRBV3-1	TRBJ2-3	-	CASRDYRTDTQYF	TGTGCCAGCCGGGACTACCGCACAGATACGCAGTATTTT
TRBD2	TRBV20-1	TRBJ2-1	-	CSAELSGDSYNEQFF	TGCAGTGCCGAGTTGAGCGGGGACTCCTACAATGAGCAGTTCTTC
-	TRBV7-9	TRBJ2-2	many	CASSLSDGELFF	TGTGCCAGCAGTTTATCGGACGGGGAGCTGTTTTTT
-	TRBV19	TRBJ2-1	-	CASSPQTRDEQFF	TGTGCCAGTAGCCCGCAAACTAGAGATGAGCAGTTCTTC
TRBD1	TRBV4-1	TRBJ2-2	many	CASSRNRGPGELFF	TGCGCCAGCAGCCGAAACAGGGGTCCCGGGGAGCTGTTTTTT
-	TRBV5-1	TRBJ2-3	many	CASSLDSPRVDTQYF	TGCGCCAGCAGCTTGGACAGCCCGAGGGTAGATACGCAGTATTTT
TRBD2	TRBV12-3/TRBV12-4	TRBJ2-1	-	CASSSPGLAGEEQFF	TGTGCCAGCAGTTCCCCGGGACTAGCGGGAGAAGAGCAGTTCTTC
-	TRBV29-1	TRBJ2-7	many	CSVHRGGDEQYF	TGCAGCGTTCATCGAGGAGGAGACGAGCAGTACTTC
-	TRBV5-6	TRBJ2-7	-	CASSIQQGSYEQYF	TGTGCCAGCAGCATCCAACAGGGATCCTACGAGCAGTACTTC
-	TRBV20-1	TRBJ2-2	few	CSARDRSRTVNFGELFF	TGCAGTGCTAGAGATAGATCCCGGACAGTCAACTTTGGGGAGCTGTTTTTT
-	TRBV6-1	TRBJ2-2	few	CASSDSLGVRKLTGELFF	TGTGCCAGCAGTGACAGCTTGGGGGTTCGGAAGCTCACCGGGGAGCTGTTTTTT
-	TRBV19	TRBJ1-2	-	CASQSSEGSGGYTF	TGTGCCAGCCAGTCCTCCGAGGGCTCGGGGGGCTACACCTTC
-	TRBV12-3/TRBV12-4	TRBJ2-3	many	CASSFPGSTDTQYF	TGTGCCAGCAGTTTCCCCGGAAGCACAGATACGCAGTATTTT
-	TRBV3-1	TRBJ2-1	-	CASSGDHTSEQFF	TGTGCCAGCAGCGGGGACCATACTAGTGAGCAGTTCTTC
-	TRBV3-1	TRBJ1-5	few	CASSQGVEGLLPQHF	TGTGCCAGCAGCCAAGGGGTGGAGGGCCTTCTTCCCCAGCATTTT
-	TRBV2	TRBJ2-2	few	CASRRETAGELFF	TGTGCCAGCAGACGGGAGACGGCCGGGGAGCTGTTTTTT
TRBD2	TRBV5-4	TRBJ2-2	-	CASSLRLASNTGELFF	TGTGCCAGCAGCTTGCGACTAGCTTCGAACACCGGGGAGCTGTTTTTT
-	TRBV5-1	TRBJ2-1	few	CASSSGVLPPYNEQFF	TGCGCCAGCAGCTCGGGGGTATTGCCCCCCTACAATGAGCAGTTCTTC
-	TRBV5-6	TRBJ1-2	few	CASSFQDGYTF	TGTGCCAGCAGCTTCCAGGATGGCTACACCTTC
-	TRBV2	TRBJ2-5	many	CASNKRALGETQYF	TGTGCCAGCAATAAAAGGGCCTTAGGGGAGACCCAGTACTTC
-	TRBV11-2	TRBJ2-2	many	CASHPIVKHTGELFF	TGTGCCAGCCACCCCATAGTGAAACACACCGGGGAGCTGTTTTTT
-	TRBV6-1	TRBJ1-6	-	CATKEPSYNSPLHF	TGTGCCACCAAAGAACCCTCCTATAATTCACCCCTCCACTTT
TRBD1	TRBV20-1	TRBJ2-5	few	CSARVLDRWETQYF	TGCAGTGCTAGAGTCCTGGACAGGTGGGAGACCCAGTACTTC
TRBD2	TRBV9	TRBJ2-1	many	CASSTGTSSYNEQFF	TGTGCCAGCAGCACCGGGACTAGCTCCTACAATGAGCAGTTCTTC
TRBD2	TRBV12-3/TRBV12-4	TRBJ2-1	many	CASSPRTSGGMNEQFF	TGTGCCAGCAGTCCGCGCACTAGCGGGGGGATGAATGAGCAGTTCTTC
TRBD2	TRBV10-3	TRBJ2-2	few	CAISESSGGAGELFF	TGTGCCATCAGTGAGTCTTCGGGAGGGGCCGGGGAGCTGTTTTTT
-	TRBV7-2	TRBJ2-1	-	CASSLDRGQSYNEQFF	TGTGCCAGCAGCTTAGATCGTGGGCAGTCCTACAATGAGCAGTTCTTC
-	TRBV14	TRBJ2-7	-	CASSPGHGYEQYF	TGTGCCAGCAGCCCGGGACATGGATACGAGCAGTACTTC
-	TRBV6-5	TRBJ1-2	-	CASSYLTGNGGYGYTF	TGTGCCAGCAGTTACCTCACAGGGAATGGAGGTTATGGCTACACCTTC
-	TRBV5-1	TRBJ2-6	many	CASSVNSGANVLTF	TGCGCCAGCAGCGTGAACTCCGGGGCCAACGTCCTGACTTTC
TRBD2	TRBV5-1	TRBJ2-3	-	CASSLVGLAAYTDTQYF	TGCGCCAGCAGCTTGGTGGGACTAGCGGCATACACAGATACGCAGTATTTT
-	TRBV11-2	TRBJ2-7	once	CASSQVAGLGEQYF	TGTGCCAGCAGCCAAGTGGCGGGGCTCGGAGAGCAGTACTTC
-	TRBV20-1	TRBJ2-5	many	CSARPEETQYF	TGCAGTGCTAGACCGGAAGAGACCCAGTACTTC
TRBD2	TRBV20-1	TRBJ2-1	many	CSARDARRTSGRVPTFF	TGCAGTGCTAGAGACGCACGTAGGACTAGCGGGAGGGTCCCAACGTTCTTC
-	TRBV27	TRBJ1-1	-	CASSLLFTGWLNTEAFF	TGTGCCAGCAGTCTACTATTTACGGGGTGGCTGAACACTGAAGCTTTCTTT
-	TRBV25-1	TRBJ1-2	few	CASSESWGGAYGYTF	TGTGCCAGCAGTGAATCTTGGGGTGGGGCCTATGGCTACACCTTC
-	TRBV20-1	TRBJ1-2	-	CSASSQGLEYGYTF	TGCAGTGCTAGCTCGCAGGGGTTAGAATATGGCTACACCTTC
TRBD1	TRBV11-2	TRBJ1-1	few	CASSSPQGVNTEAFF	TGTGCCAGCAGCTCCCCACAGGGGGTGAACACTGAAGCTTTCTTT
TRBD1	TRBV10-1	TRBJ1-4	few	CASSRTVDRENEKLFF	TGCGCCAGCAGTCGGACCGTGGACAGGGAGAATGAAAAACTGTTTTTT
-	TRBV7-6	TRBJ1-4	few	CASSLAAGVGEKLFF	TGTGCCAGCAGCTTAGCGGCCGGGGTGGGTGAAAAACTGTTTTTT
TRBD2	TRBV20-1	TRBJ2-1	-	CSARDLASGSPYNEQFF	TGCAGTGCTAGAGATCTCGCTAGCGGGAGTCCCTACAATGAGCAGTTCTTC
TRBD1	TRBV18	TRBJ1-1	-	CASSPRQGGSTEAFF	TGTGCCAGCTCACCACGACAGGGAGGTAGCACTGAAGCTTTCTTT
TRBD1	TRBV5-1	TRBJ1-4	-	CASKTGGEEKLFF	TGCGCCAGCAAGACAGGGGGCGAGGAAAAACTGTTTTTT
TRBD1	TRBV6-2/TRBV6-3	TRBJ2-2	-	CASSLGQGSHTGELFF	TGTGCCAGCAGCCTCGGACAGGGGTCACACACCGGGGAGCTGTTTTTT
-	TRBV2	TRBJ2-1	many	CASSGDSSYNEQFF	TGTGCCAGCAGTGGGGACTCCTCCTACAATGAGCAGTTCTTC